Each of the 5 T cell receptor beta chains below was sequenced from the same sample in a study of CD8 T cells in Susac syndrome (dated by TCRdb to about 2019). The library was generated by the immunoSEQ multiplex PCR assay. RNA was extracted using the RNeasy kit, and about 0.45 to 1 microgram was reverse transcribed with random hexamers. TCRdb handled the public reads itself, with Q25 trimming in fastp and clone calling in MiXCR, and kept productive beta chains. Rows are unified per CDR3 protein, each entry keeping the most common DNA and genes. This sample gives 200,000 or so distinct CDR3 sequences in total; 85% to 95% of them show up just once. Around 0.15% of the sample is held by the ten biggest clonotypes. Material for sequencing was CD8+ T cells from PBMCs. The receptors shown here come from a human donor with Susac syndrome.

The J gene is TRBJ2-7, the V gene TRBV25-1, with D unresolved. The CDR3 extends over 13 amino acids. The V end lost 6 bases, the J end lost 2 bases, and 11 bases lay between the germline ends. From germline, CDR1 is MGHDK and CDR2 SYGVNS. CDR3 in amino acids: CASRSLGTYEQYF. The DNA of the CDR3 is TGTGCCAGCAGGTCTTTGGGGACCTACGAGCAGTACTTC.

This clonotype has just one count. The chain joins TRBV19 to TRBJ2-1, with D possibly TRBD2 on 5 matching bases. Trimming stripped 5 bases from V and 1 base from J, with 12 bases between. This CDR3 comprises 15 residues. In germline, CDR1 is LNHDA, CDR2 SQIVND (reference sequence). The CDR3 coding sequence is TGTGCCAGTAGTTTACTAGGCACATCCTACAATGAGCAGTTCTTC. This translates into CASSLLGTSYNEQFF.

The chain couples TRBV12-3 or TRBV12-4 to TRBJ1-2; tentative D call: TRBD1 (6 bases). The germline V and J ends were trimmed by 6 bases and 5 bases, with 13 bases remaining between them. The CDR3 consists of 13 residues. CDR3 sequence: CASSVGQQYGYTF. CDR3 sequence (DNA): TGTGCCAGCAGCGTCGGACAGCAGTATGGCTACACCTTC.

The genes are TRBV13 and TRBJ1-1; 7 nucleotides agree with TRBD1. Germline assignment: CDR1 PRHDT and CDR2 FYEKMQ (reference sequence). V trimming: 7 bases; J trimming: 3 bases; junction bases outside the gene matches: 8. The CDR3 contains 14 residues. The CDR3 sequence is CASKREGADTEAFF. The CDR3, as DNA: TGTGCCAGCAAGAGGGAGGGGGCTGACACTGAAGCTTTCTTT.

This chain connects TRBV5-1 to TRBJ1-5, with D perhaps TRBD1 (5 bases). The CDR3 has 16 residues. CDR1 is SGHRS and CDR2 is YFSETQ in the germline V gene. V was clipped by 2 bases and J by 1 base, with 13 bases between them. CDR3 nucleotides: TGCGCCAGCAGCTTAGAAGGGGCAAGCAGCAATCAGCCCCAGCATTTT. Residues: CASSLEGASSNQPQHF.